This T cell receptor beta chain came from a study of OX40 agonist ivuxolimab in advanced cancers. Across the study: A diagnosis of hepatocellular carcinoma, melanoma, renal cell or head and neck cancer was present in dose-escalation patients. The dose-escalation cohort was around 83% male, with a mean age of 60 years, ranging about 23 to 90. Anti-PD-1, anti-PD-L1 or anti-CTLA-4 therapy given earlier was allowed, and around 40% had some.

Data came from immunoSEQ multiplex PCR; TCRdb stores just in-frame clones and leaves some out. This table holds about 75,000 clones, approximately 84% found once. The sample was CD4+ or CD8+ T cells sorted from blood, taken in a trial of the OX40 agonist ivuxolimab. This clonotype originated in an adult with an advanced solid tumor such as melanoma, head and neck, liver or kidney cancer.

CDR3 in DNA: TGTGCCAGCAGCCCTATAGGTCAAGAGACCCAGTACTTC. Translated: CASSPIGQETQYF. The chain joins TRBV14 to TRBJ2-5; D not resolved. This CDR3 has 13 amino acids. The V gene's germline CDR1 is SGHDN and CDR2 FVKESK. V lost 4 bases, J lost 2 bases, and 8 bases lay in between.